Listed below are T cell receptor beta chains from one sample, sequenced in a study of T cell changes during pregnancy in multiple sclerosis. Sequencing used immunoSEQ multiplex PCR; TCRdb keeps in-frame clones, though not all of them. The sample gives about 70,000 clones, about 91% of which show up once; over 2% is in the top ten. This material consisted of peripheral blood, taken in the first trimester of pregnancy. These receptors originate from a female donor with multiple sclerosis, enrolled in a pregnancy study. The CDR3 runs from the conserved cysteine through the conserved F or W. A D gene is named only where the DNA matches it firmly. A row's size may be missing; if present it is once, few, many or a size class.

TRBJ2-3 | - | TRBD2 | TRBV5-6 | TGTGCCAGCAGCTTGGTAGGCGGGAGAAAAGATACGCAGTATTTT | CASSLVGGRKDTQYF
TRBJ1-4 | once | TRBD1 | TRBV18 | TGTGCCAGCTCACCGGGCAGGGGGCTTGCTAATGAAAAACTGTTTTTT | CASSPGRGLANEKLFF
TRBJ1-2 | once | - | TRBV7-8 | TGTGCCAGCAGCCCCGAGGAGGGTGGCAACTATGGCTACACCTTC | CASSPEEGGNYGYTF
TRBJ2-5 | - | - | TRBV27 | TGTGCCAGCAGACAAATCGGGACAAGTGAAGAGACCCAGTACTTC | CASRQIGTSEETQYF
TRBJ2-1 | - | TRBD1 | TRBV7-3 | TGTGCCAGCAGCGTGGGACAGGTGAGGGAGCAGTTCTTC | CASSVGQVREQFF
TRBJ2-3 | - | - | TRBV5-8 | TGTGCCAGCAGCTTGTCCAGGGCGACTCCCAGCACAGATACGCAGTATTTT | CASSLSRATPSTDTQYF
TRBJ1-1 | once | TRBD1 | TRBV29-1 | TGCAGCGTTGGGGACAGGGCCACTGAAGCTTTCTTT | CSVGDRATEAFF
TRBJ2-6 | - | - | TRBV5-1 | TGCGCCAGCAGTCAGGAGGGGTGGACTGGGGCCAACGTCCTGACTTTC | CASSQEGWTGANVLTF
TRBJ2-7 | - | TRBD2 | TRBV2 | TGTGCCAGCAGTAGAGACCCGGGACTAGCGGCTTACGAGCAGTACTTC | CASSRDPGLAAYEQYF
TRBJ2-7 | - | - | TRBV10-3 | TGTGCCATCAGTGAGTCCACAGGCTACGAGCAGTACTTC | CAISESTGYEQYF
TRBJ2-3 | once | TRBD2 | TRBV28 | TGTGCCAGCAGTTCCTCAGCGGGGGACCGCACAGATACGCAGTATTTT | CASSSSAGDRTDTQYF
TRBJ1-3 | once | TRBD1 | TRBV5-1 | TGCGCCAGCAGCGGAACAGGGGGCTCTGGAAACACCATATATTTT | CASSGTGGSGNTIYF
TRBJ2-2 | - | TRBD1 | TRBV5-1 | TGCGCCAGCAGCTTGGCATCCGGACAGGGGAGTGCCGGGGAGCTGTTTTTT | CASSLASGQGSAGELFF
TRBJ2-5 | - | TRBD2 | TRBV11-2 | TGTGCCAGCAGCCCGGGACTAGCGGGAGTCTTGTCGAAAGAGACCCAGTACTTC | CASSPGLAGVLSKETQYF
TRBJ1-1 | once | TRBD1 | TRBV5-1 | TGCGCCAGCAGCTTGACAGGGGGAGTTGGTGAAGCTTTCTTT | CASSLTGGVGEAFF
TRBJ2-5 | - | - | TRBV5-5 | TGTGCCAGCAGCTTACCAGGCCAAGAGACCCAGTACTTC | CASSLPGQETQYF
TRBJ2-5 | once | - | TRBV18 | TGTGCCAGCTCGTCCTGGGGGGAAGAGACCCAGTACTTC | CASSSWGEETQYF
TRBJ1-5 | - | - | TRBV6-5 | TGTGCCAGCAGTCGGACAGCCAGGAGCAATCAGCCCCAGCATTTT | CASSRTARSNQPQHF
TRBJ2-7 | - | - | TRBV5-1 | TGCGCCAGCAGCTTGGAACCCGGTCCCTCCTACGAGCAGTACTTC | CASSLEPGPSYEQYF
TRBJ2-5 | - | - | TRBV7-7 | TGTGCCAGCAGCCAAATGAGGGGGCAAGAGACCCAGTACTTC | CASSQMRGQETQYF
TRBJ1-2 | - | - | TRBV28 | TGTGCCAGCAACCAACAGGGAGGGTCTAACTATGGCTACACCTTC | CASNQQGGSNYGYTF
TRBJ2-3 | - | - | TRBV9 | TGTGCCAGCAGCGTAGAATTTAGCCGCACTAGCACAGATACGCAGTATTTT | CASSVEFSRTSTDTQYF
TRBJ2-5 | once | TRBD1 | TRBV5-1 | TGCGCCAGCAGCCGGGACAGCCAAGAGACCCAGTACTTC | CASSRDSQETQYF
TRBJ2-7 | few | TRBD1 | TRBV11-3 | TGTGCCAGCAGTTCCGGGACAGGGGTCGAGCAGTACTTC | CASSSGTGVEQYF
TRBJ2-1 | - | - | TRBV2 | TGTGCCAGCAGTTCGGATAGCCCCAATGAGCAGTTCTTC | CASSSDSPNEQFF
TRBJ1-2 | - | - | TRBV5-5 | TGTGCCAGCAGCCCCTCCCGCGGGGTTGGACTCGTTGGCTACACCTTC | CASSPSRGVGLVGYTF
TRBJ1-2 | - | - | TRBV2 | TGTGCCAGCAGTCCGACGGGGGGGCAAAGCGGCTACACCTTC | CASSPTGGQSGYTF
TRBJ1-6 | - | - | TRBV27 | TGTGCCAGCAGTTGGAGAGGGCAGGTTAATTCACCCCTCCACTTT | CASSWRGQVNSPLHF
TRBJ2-5 | - | - | TRBV5-1 | TGCGCCAGCAGGACGCTTTTTAGGCCACGGCAGCGAGAGACCCAGTACTTC | CASRTLFRPRQRETQYF
TRBJ2-7 | - | TRBD1 | TRBV19 | TGTGCCAGTAGTAGAGAGGACAGGGCTGTTTACGAGCAGTACTTC | CASSREDRAVYEQYF
TRBJ1-2 | - | - | TRBV7-9 | TGTGCCAGCAGCGGCGGGGACGCCCGACGTGGCTACACCTTC | CASSGGDARRGYTF
TRBJ2-3 | - | - | TRBV4-1 | TGCGCCAGCTCTTCAAGCGGAACTAGCACAGATACGCAGTATTTT | CASSSSGTSTDTQYF
TRBJ2-7 | once | - | TRBV6-1 | TGTGCCAGCAGTGAAAGCTGGGAACTAGCTTACGAGCAGTACTTC | CASSESWELAYEQYF
TRBJ2-5 | - | TRBD1 | TRBV7-8 | TGTGCCAGCAGCTTAGGCGACAGGGGGCGGCAAGAGACCCAGTACTTC | CASSLGDRGRQETQYF
TRBJ2-7 | - | TRBD1 | TRBV5-4 | TGTGCCAGCAGCCTTGGGACAGGGTGGGACGAGCAGTACTTC | CASSLGTGWDEQYF
TRBJ2-3 | - | TRBD2 | TRBV4-1 | TGCGCCAGCAGCCAAGACCTGCGGGGGGTAAGCACAGATACGCAGTATTTT | CASSQDLRGVSTDTQYF
TRBJ2-7 | - | TRBD1 | TRBV9 | TGTGCCAGCAGCGGCCAGACAGGGTACTTAGGGGAGGAGCAGTACTTC | CASSGQTGYLGEEQYF
TRBJ2-7 | - | TRBD2 | TRBV11-2 | TGTGCCAGCAGCTTAGGTCTGCGGGAGGGCTCCTACGAGCAGTACTTC | CASSLGLREGSYEQYF
TRBJ2-1 | few | TRBD2 | TRBV6-5 | TGTGCCAGCAGTCCCGGGACTAGATACAATGAGCAGTTCTTC | CASSPGTRYNEQFF
TRBJ2-4 | - | TRBD2 | TRBV5-1 | TGCGCCAGCAGCTTGGCCCCCAGACTAGCGGGGGTTCTAGCCAAAAACATTCAGTACTTC | CASSLAPRLAGVLAKNIQYF
TRBJ2-3 | - | TRBD2 | TRBV16 | TGTGCCAGCAGCCAATCCGGGGGCGGGAGGATTTCTGATACGCAGTATTTT | CASSQSGGGRISDTQYF
TRBJ2-5 | - | - | TRBV7-3 | TGTGCCAGCAGCACACTAGCAGGGAGGACCCAGTACTTC | CASSTLAGRTQYF
TRBJ2-1 | - | - | TRBV5-4 | TGTGCCAGCAGGAAGGAGCGGTTAGCTAATGAGCAGTTCTTC | CASRKERLANEQFF
TRBJ2-1 | - | TRBD2 | TRBV13 | TGTGCCAGCAGCTTCACGGGGCGGGAGCGAGGGAATGAGCAGTTCTTC | CASSFTGRERGNEQFF
TRBJ1-4 | - | - | TRBV29-1 | TGCAGCGCCACGGTAACCGGTTCTAATGAAAAACTGTTTTTT | CSATVTGSNEKLFF
TRBJ2-2 | once | TRBD1 | TRBV7-2 | TGTGCCAGCAATGATAACAGGGGCACCGGGGAGCTGTTTTTT | CASNDNRGTGELFF
TRBJ2-2 | once | - | TRBV27 | - | CASSTSDRVDTGELFF
TRBJ2-2 | - | TRBD1 | TRBV6-1 | TGTGCCAGCAGTTGGACAGGAGCAGCAACCGGGGAGCTGTTTTTT | CASSWTGAATGELFF
TRBJ2-2 | - | - | TRBV5-1 | TGCGCCAGCAGCTTCGGATCGGGAGTGCAGACCGGGGAGCTGTTTTTT | CASSFGSGVQTGELFF
TRBJ1-1 | - | - | TRBV5-5 | TGTGCCAGCAGCTTGGAGCGTTTGAACACTGAAGCTTTCTTT | CASSLERLNTEAFF